This entry describes one T cell receptor beta chain. The antigen is undetermined. Method: immunoSEQ multiplex PCR; TCRdb's copy keeps in-frame clones and lacks some. The sample yields some 100,000 clones, roughly 92% seen once. The data belong to a study of siplizumab effects on memory and regulatory T cells. Broader study findings: Mappable CD4+ clones that were alloreactive averaged approximately 69% Treg-derived with siplizumab versus approximately 25% in controls. No assignable naive or memory phenotype existed for roughly 75-96% of proliferating CD4+ or CD8+ clones.

What was sequenced was Tregs sorted from blood. The receptor comes from a human donor in good health.

CDR3 nucleotide sequence: TGTGCCAGCAGTGAAGTAAGCGGGAGGAAAGACAATGAGCAGTTCTTC. Amino acids: CASSEVSGRKDNEQFF. This sequence joins TRBV2 and TRBJ2-1; 9 bases match TRBD2. With 1 base clipped from V and 5 bases from J, the junction kept 6 bases outside the gene matches. CDR1 is SNHLY and CDR2 is FYNNEI in the germline V gene. The CDR3 contains 16 residues.